This TCR beta chain was recovered during a study of blood T cell repertoires in COVID-19 (TCRdb year 2020). In terms of the full investigation: Collaborator samples came from the United States, Italy and Spain and covered acute and convalescent phases of COVID-19. The material from the prospective study consisted of cDNA or gDNA derived from T cells, B-cell-depleted T cells, or PBMCs. The dataset comprised deeply sampled blood TCRbeta repertoires from subjects exposed to, actively infected with, or recovered from COVID-19. The repertoires were released in a freely available public database meant as a resource for research on the immune response to SARS-CoV-2. Samples were obtained from the ongoing ImmuneRACE study (first 160 participants) and from 1,200 or so subjects provided by 6 global collaborators. The sample metadata nearly always contained a de-identified subject ID, COVID-19 status, age in years and sex. Where available, HLA class I and class II types were taken from metadata supplied by the sample provider and were not determined by assay-based typing.

The CDR3 numbers 14 residues from cysteine through phenylalanine. The only DNA kept is the CDR3, 42 bases in frame from the first base. Reading the germline V gene gives CDR1 LGHNA and CDR2 YNFKEQ. A distance of 8 bases separates the germline ends of V and J, which lose 1 base and 3 bases respectively. Whole blood was collected in K2EDTA tubes by collaborating institutions according to the institutions' own protocols. For TCRbeta analysis, collaborators shipped samples in one of three forms: frozen whole blood, isolated PBMCs, or DNA extracted from either of those sample types. The immunoSEQ Assay, a bias-controlled multiplex PCR, was used to amplify TCRbeta CDR3 regions from genomic DNA. As for the authors' bioinformatics: Nucleated cell counts per sample were estimated from amplification of reference gene primers within the assay. Sequence reads were collapsed and filtered to measure the absolute abundance of every unique TCRbeta CDR3 rearrangement. Productive Simpson clonality was computed per sample as the square root of Simpson's diversity index over productive rearrangements. Drawn from immuneACCESS, this table holds only the in-frame rearrangements with V and J called that TCRdb kept. Clones are partly lost; checked studies trace under half to an unresolved V gene and leave the rest unexplained. V, J and clone size reflect that table, while D and trimming were determined from the DNA. Present in this sample are 15,000 to 20,000 clones, about 81% of which were seen just once. 6.5% to 9% of the sample goes to the ten largest clones.

Remarks on this clone: It has no known antigen specificity. No much larger clone is present one base from it, and per-base qualities are unavailable.

Overall study outcomes, separate from this receptor: The amount of clinical and demographic metadata varied by source and participant and was provided uncurated.

Material: peripheral blood. The sequence is built from TRBV4-2 and TRBJ2-3; the D gene is perhaps TRBD2, from 6 matching bases. This clonotype was obtained from a man in his 60s with acute or convalescent COVID-19. CDR3 protein: CASSQGTTTDTQYF. The DNA is TGTGCCAGCAGCCAAGGGACTACAACAGATACGCAGTATTTT.